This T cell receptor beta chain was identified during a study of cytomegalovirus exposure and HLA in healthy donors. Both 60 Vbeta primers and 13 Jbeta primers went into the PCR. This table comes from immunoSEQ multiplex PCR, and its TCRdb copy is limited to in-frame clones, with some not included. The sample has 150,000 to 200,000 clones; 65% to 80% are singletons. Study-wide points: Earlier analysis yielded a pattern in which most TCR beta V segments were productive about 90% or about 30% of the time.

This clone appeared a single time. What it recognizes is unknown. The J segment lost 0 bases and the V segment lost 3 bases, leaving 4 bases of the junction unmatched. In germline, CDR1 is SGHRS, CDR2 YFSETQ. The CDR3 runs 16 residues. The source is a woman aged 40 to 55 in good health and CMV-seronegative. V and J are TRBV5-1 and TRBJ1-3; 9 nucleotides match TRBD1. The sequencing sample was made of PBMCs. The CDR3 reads CASSSGTGFSGNTIYF. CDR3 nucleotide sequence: TGCGCCAGCAGCTCCGGGACAGGGTTCTCTGGAAACACCATATATTTT.